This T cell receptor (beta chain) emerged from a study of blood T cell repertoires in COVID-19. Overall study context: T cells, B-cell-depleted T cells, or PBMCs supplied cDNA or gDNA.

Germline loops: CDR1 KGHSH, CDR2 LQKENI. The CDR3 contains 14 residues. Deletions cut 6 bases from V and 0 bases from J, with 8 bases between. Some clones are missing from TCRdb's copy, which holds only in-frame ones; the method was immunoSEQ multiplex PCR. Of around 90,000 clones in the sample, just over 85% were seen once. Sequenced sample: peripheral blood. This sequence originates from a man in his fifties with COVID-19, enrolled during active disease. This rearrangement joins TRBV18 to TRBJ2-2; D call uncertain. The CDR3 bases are TGTGCCAGCTCCTTACAAACGAACACCGGGGAGCTGTTTTTT. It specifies CASSLQTNTGELFF.